The entry that follows covers one TCR beta chain sequence. The antigen remains unidentified. This sample stems from a study of T cells in Graves' hyperthyroidism and ophthalmopathy. The study's findings and limits: Blood held most thyroid clonotypes expanded above 0.001 frequency.

The V gene's germline CDR1 is SGHRS and CDR2 YFSETQ. The CDR3 has 14 amino acids. V was shortened by 0 bases and J by 2 bases, with 8 bases between the two germline ends. RNA transcripts gave rise to amplified TCR beta CDR3 regions. HTBI primers were employed in a first-round RT-PCR of the TCR CDR3. TCRdb called the multiplex PCR reads again in MiXCR, with one record for every CDR3 protein. The table records a few hundred thousand distinct CDR3 sequences, roughly 46% of them present only once. This receptor was identified in a woman under 30 with Graves' hyperthyroidism. The chain joins TRBV5-1 to TRBJ2-5; D unclear. Sequencing was performed on peripheral blood or thyroid tissue (not recorded which). This chain's CDR3 is CASSLGHFQETQYF. The CDR3 DNA is TGCGCCAGCAGCTTGGGACATTTTCAAGAGACCCAGTACTTC.